This record looks at one T cell receptor beta chain sequence and its context. Germline V lookup: CDR1 SGHTA, CDR2 FQGNSA. CDR3 size: 14 residues. With 6 bases clipped from V and 3 bases from J, the junction kept 6 bases outside the gene matches. Libraries were prepared by immunoSEQ multiplex PCR; TCRdb keeps only in-frame clonotypes and omits some of them. The data contain around 100,000 clones, less than 85% of them singletons. The record originates from a study of blood T cell repertoires in COVID-19. This sequence was found in a man aged 70 or older with active or convalescent COVID-19. The rearrangement joins TRBV7-2 to TRBJ2-3; 7 nucleotides line up with TRBD1. Sequencing used peripheral blood. Here the CDR3 reads CASSYRGGTDTQYF. The CDR3 DNA reads TGTGCCAGCAGTTACAGGGGTGGAACAGATACGCAGTATTTT.